These T cell receptor beta chains were read from a single sample in a study of low-dose radiotherapy and immunotherapy resistance in tumors. MiXCR, run by TCRdb on the reads, gives a single entry per CDR3 protein. The sample has under 110,000 distinct CDR3 sequences, around 21% seen once; the top ten hold roughly 4.3%. The starting material was PBMCs, obtained after low-dose radiotherapy plus immunotherapy. Receptors originate from a male donor with prostate cancer. Both conserved end residues are part of each CDR3. Fields, in order: J gene, V gene, D gene, clone size, CDR3 protein, CDR3 DNA. The D gene is left open where the match is weak. Size is omitted from some rows. Given values are once, few, many or a class for expanded clones.

j_call: TRBJ2-5
v_call: TRBV29-1
d_call: NA
clone_size: many
cdr3_aa: CSALWLETQYF
cdr3_nt: TGCAGCGCACTGTGGTTAGAGACCCAGTACTTC

j_call: TRBJ2-2
v_call: TRBV15
d_call: TRBD1
clone_size: medium-sized
cdr3_aa: CATRPGTVNTGELFF
cdr3_nt: TGTGCCACCAGACCCGGGACAGTAAACACCGGGGAGCTGTTTTTT

j_call: TRBJ2-1
v_call: TRBV24-1
d_call: NA
clone_size: many
cdr3_aa: CATSSAGSYNEQFF
cdr3_nt: TGTGCCACCAGTTCGGCCGGCTCCTACAATGAGCAGTTCTTC

j_call: TRBJ1-6
v_call: TRBV28
d_call: NA
clone_size: once
cdr3_aa: CASSLDRISPLHF
cdr3_nt: TGTGCCAGCAGTTTGGATAGGATTTCACCCCTCCACTTT

j_call: TRBJ2-1
v_call: TRBV19
d_call: NA
clone_size: many
cdr3_aa: CASRDLGRNNEQFF
cdr3_nt: TGTGCCAGTAGGGACCTCGGACGGAACAATGAGCAGTTCTTC

j_call: TRBJ2-1
v_call: TRBV28
d_call: TRBD2
clone_size: many
cdr3_aa: CASSFSGSGAYNEQFF
cdr3_nt: TGTGCCAGCAGTTTTTCTGGTAGCGGGGCTTACAATGAGCAGTTCTTC

j_call: TRBJ2-3
v_call: TRBV2
d_call: NA
clone_size: many
cdr3_aa: CASGSGGLDTQYF
cdr3_nt: TGTGCCAGTGGTTCTGGGGGGCTAGATACGCAGTATTTT

j_call: TRBJ1-5
v_call: TRBV6-1
d_call: NA
clone_size: many
cdr3_aa: CASSPPVGQPQHF
cdr3_nt: TGTGCCAGCAGTCCCCCAGTCGGTCAGCCCCAGCATTTT

j_call: TRBJ1-5
v_call: TRBV6-5
d_call: NA
clone_size: many
cdr3_aa: CASSPQTAQPQHF
cdr3_nt: TGTGCCAGCAGTCCCCAGACGGCCCAGCCCCAGCATTTT

j_call: TRBJ1-5
v_call: TRBV6-2/TRBV6-3
d_call: TRBD1
clone_size: many
cdr3_aa: CASRDRGGFQPQHF
cdr3_nt: TGTGCCAGCAGGGACAGGGGAGGGTTTCAGCCCCAGCATTTT

j_call: TRBJ1-1
v_call: TRBV11-2
d_call: NA
clone_size: many
cdr3_aa: CASSSQGAGTEAFF
cdr3_nt: TGTGCCAGCAGCTCCCAGGGCGCGGGCACTGAAGCTTTCTTT

j_call: TRBJ1-2
v_call: TRBV18
d_call: NA
clone_size: many
cdr3_aa: CASSPDRTANYGYTF
cdr3_nt: TGTGCCAGCTCACCCGACAGGACGGCCAACTATGGCTACACCTTC

j_call: TRBJ2-4
v_call: TRBV5-1
d_call: NA
clone_size: many
cdr3_aa: CASRFEGDIQYF
cdr3_nt: TGCGCCAGCAGATTTGAGGGAGACATTCAGTACTTC

j_call: TRBJ2-6
v_call: TRBV19
d_call: NA
clone_size: few
cdr3_aa: CASESSGTNVLTF
cdr3_nt: TGTGCCAGTGAGAGCTCTGGGACCAACGTCCTGACTTTC

j_call: TRBJ2-1
v_call: TRBV7-3
d_call: TRBD2
clone_size: many
cdr3_aa: CASSPGTSTEQFF
cdr3_nt: TGTGCCAGCAGCCCTGGGACTAGTACTGAGCAGTTCTTC

j_call: TRBJ2-5
v_call: TRBV3-1
d_call: NA
clone_size: many
cdr3_aa: CASSQDQGQQETQYF
cdr3_nt: TGTGCCAGCAGCCAAGATCAGGGGCAGCAAGAGACCCAGTACTTC

j_call: TRBJ2-2
v_call: TRBV9
d_call: TRBD2
clone_size: many
cdr3_aa: CASTRRGGTGELFF
cdr3_nt: TGTGCCAGCACCCGTCGGGGGGGCACCGGGGAGCTGTTTTTT

j_call: TRBJ1-5
v_call: TRBV7-2
d_call: NA
clone_size: NA
cdr3_aa: CASSSGQGGYRTQHF
cdr3_nt: TGTGCCAGCAGCTCGGGGCAGGGAGGGTATCGGACCCAGCATTTT

j_call: TRBJ2-5
v_call: TRBV5-5
d_call: NA
clone_size: many
cdr3_aa: CASSFQKGGQETQYF
cdr3_nt: TGTGCCAGCAGCTTTCAAAAAGGGGGTCAAGAGACCCAGTACTTC

j_call: TRBJ2-7
v_call: TRBV10-2
d_call: NA
clone_size: many
cdr3_aa: CASISGPPRGEQYF
cdr3_nt: TGCGCCAGCATTTCGGGCCCGCCAAGGGGCGAGCAGTACTTC

j_call: TRBJ2-6
v_call: TRBV5-6
d_call: NA
clone_size: many
cdr3_aa: CASSLGWGSGANVLTF
cdr3_nt: TGTGCCAGCAGCTTGGGGTGGGGATCTGGGGCCAACGTCCTGACTTTC

j_call: TRBJ1-5
v_call: TRBV4-1
d_call: NA
clone_size: many
cdr3_aa: CASSQAQGQRQPQHF
cdr3_nt: TGCGCCAGCAGCCAAGCCCAAGGACAGCGGCAGCCCCAGCATTTT

j_call: TRBJ1-4
v_call: TRBV27
d_call: NA
clone_size: many
cdr3_aa: CASSSYGQQLRTNEKLFF
cdr3_nt: TGTGCCAGCAGTTCCTACGGGCAGCAATTAAGAACTAATGAAAAACTGTTTTTT

j_call: TRBJ1-6
v_call: TRBV5-1
d_call: TRBD1
clone_size: NA
cdr3_aa: CASSWDRANNSPLHF
cdr3_nt: TGCGCCAGCAGCTGGGACAGGGCAAATAATTCACCCCTCCACTTT

j_call: TRBJ2-5
v_call: TRBV29-1
d_call: NA
clone_size: few
cdr3_aa: CSVEDYETQYF
cdr3_nt: TGCAGCGTTGAAGATTACGAGACCCAGTACTTC

j_call: TRBJ2-5
v_call: TRBV2
d_call: NA
clone_size: many
cdr3_aa: CASSETPAKETQYF
cdr3_nt: TGTGCCAGCAGTGAAACTCCCGCGAAAGAGACCCAGTACTTC

j_call: TRBJ1-1
v_call: TRBV12-3/TRBV12-4
d_call: NA
clone_size: many
cdr3_aa: CASGRHLNTEAFF
cdr3_nt: TGTGCCAGCGGCAGGCATTTGAACACTGAAGCTTTCTTT

j_call: TRBJ1-2
v_call: TRBV20-1
d_call: NA
clone_size: many
cdr3_aa: CSANAGNYGYTF
cdr3_nt: TGCAGTGCAAATGCAGGGAACTATGGCTACACCTTC

j_call: TRBJ2-4
v_call: TRBV19
d_call: TRBD1
clone_size: NA
cdr3_aa: CASSSRDRGPKNIQYF
cdr3_nt: TGTGCCAGTAGTAGCCGGGACAGGGGTCCCAAAAACATTCAGTACTTC

j_call: TRBJ2-1
v_call: TRBV27
d_call: TRBD2
clone_size: many
cdr3_aa: CASSLEGTSVMHEQFF
cdr3_nt: TGTGCCAGCAGTTTAGAAGGGACTAGCGTCATGCATGAGCAGTTCTTC

j_call: TRBJ2-3
v_call: TRBV28
d_call: NA
clone_size: NA
cdr3_aa: CASSFPGLWTGSTDTQYF
cdr3_nt: TGTGCCAGCAGTTTTCCGGGACTATGGACAGGAAGCACAGATACGCAGTATTTT

j_call: TRBJ1-6
v_call: TRBV20-1
d_call: NA
clone_size: many
cdr3_aa: CSASGRGNSPLHF
cdr3_nt: TGCAGTGCTAGTGGGCGGGGTAATTCACCCCTCCACTTT

j_call: TRBJ1-2
v_call: TRBV10-2
d_call: NA
clone_size: many
cdr3_aa: CASSEVSEGSHGYTF
cdr3_nt: TGCGCCAGCAGTGAGGTATCGGAGGGGTCGCATGGCTACACCTTC

j_call: TRBJ1-1
v_call: TRBV3-1
d_call: NA
clone_size: many
cdr3_aa: CASSQGRVGEAFF
cdr3_nt: TGTGCCAGCAGCCAAGGCAGGGTCGGTGAAGCTTTCTTT

j_call: TRBJ2-5
v_call: TRBV2
d_call: NA
clone_size: NA
cdr3_aa: CASKGTETQYF
cdr3_nt: TGTGCCAGCAAGGGCACGGAGACCCAGTACTTC

j_call: TRBJ2-1
v_call: TRBV6-2/TRBV6-3
d_call: NA
clone_size: many
cdr3_aa: CASSVPQFF
cdr3_nt: TGTGCCAGCAGTGTCCCACAGTTCTTC

j_call: TRBJ2-3
v_call: TRBV12-3/TRBV12-4
d_call: NA
clone_size: many
cdr3_aa: CASSWGGGARDTQYF
cdr3_nt: TGTGCCAGCAGTTGGGGTGGCGGGGCGCGGGATACGCAGTATTTT

j_call: TRBJ2-2
v_call: TRBV3-1
d_call: TRBD1
clone_size: many
cdr3_aa: CASRGTGGAGELFF
cdr3_nt: TGTGCCAGCCGAGGGACAGGGGGCGCCGGGGAGCTGTTTTTT

j_call: TRBJ2-7
v_call: TRBV25-1
d_call: TRBD1
clone_size: NA
cdr3_aa: CASSESQGESSYEQYF
cdr3_nt: TGTGCCAGCAGTGAGTCGCAGGGGGAGAGCTCCTACGAGCAGTACTTC

j_call: TRBJ2-3
v_call: TRBV18
d_call: TRBD2
clone_size: NA
cdr3_aa: CASSPRPSGVGDTQYF
cdr3_nt: TGTGCCAGCTCACCCCGACCTAGCGGGGTGGGTGATACGCAGTATTTT

j_call: TRBJ2-2
v_call: TRBV7-2
d_call: NA
clone_size: NA
cdr3_aa: CASSSGSRAGELFF
cdr3_nt: TGTGCCAGCAGCTCTGGTAGCAGGGCCGGGGAGCTGTTTTTT

j_call: TRBJ2-3
v_call: TRBV5-5
d_call: TRBD2
clone_size: NA
cdr3_aa: CASSLSGGGADTQYF
cdr3_nt: TGTGCCAGCAGCCTATCCGGGGGGGGGGCAGATACGCAGTATTTT